This T cell receptor beta chain originates from a study of cytomegalovirus exposure and HLA in healthy donors. General study findings and limits: Cytomegalovirus status was reportedly diagnosed by the classifier with high specificity and sensitivity. Among the most significant clusters, several appeared linked to common viral pathogens in a later analysis.

In nominal health when sampled, donors likely had unrecorded immune exposures nonetheless. With respect to this clone: The target antigen is unknown.

60 Vbeta and 13 Jbeta primers were used in PCR. The table came from immunoSEQ multiplex PCR; TCRdb's copy has only in-frame clones and leaves some out. Here the sample spans 65,000 to 80,000 clones, over 70% being singletons. Germline trimming cut 4 bases from V and 2 bases from J; bases unmatched to any gene: 0. This CDR3 spans 15 amino acids. The germline V gene encodes CDR1 MDHEN and CDR2 SYDVKM. The sequencing sample was made of PBMCs. The chain employs TRBV28 and TRBJ1-6, with 9 positions matching TRBD1. The receptor was derived from a woman aged 40 to 50 in good health and CMV-seropositive. The CDR3 region is CASSWTGAYNSPLHF. The CDR3 coding sequence is TGTGCCAGCAGTTGGACAGGGGCCTATAATTCACCCCTCCACTTT.